This entry lists 29 T cell receptor beta chains sequenced from one sample in a study of tumor and adjacent non-tumor tissue in lung cancer. Three rounds of nested PCR, following a modified ARM-PCR protocol, produced the TCRbeta library. From the multiplex PCR reads, TCRdb called clonotypes with MiXCR, one entry per CDR3 protein. The sample records about 75,000 distinct CDR3 sequences, under 85% being singletons. RNA was extracted from bulk tissue without any cell sorting. The specimen sequenced was lung tumor tissue. These receptors were collected from a woman aged 50 to 65 with non-small cell lung cancer.

As for this clonotype: The conserved phenylalanine or tryptophan is not found at the CDR3 terminus, so this likely reflects a read error. This chain connects TRBV11-2 to TRBJ2-1; D unresolved. The CDR3 is 14 amino acids. Per the germline V gene, CDR1 is SGHAT and CDR2 is FQNNGV. The CDR3, as DNA: TGCGCCAGCAGCTTTGGCAGTGCCAACAATGAGCAGTTCTCC. Translation gives CASSFGSANNEQFS.

This clonotype has just one count. The junction differs from germline at one of its ends, possibly a read error. The chain couples TRBV10-1 to TRBJ2-5, with 7 bases fitting TRBD1. This CDR3 comprises 14 residues. Germline lookup yields CDR1 WNHNN and CDR2 SYGVQD (reference sequence). The CDR3 DNA sequence: TGCGCCGGCAGTCCGACAGGGATGACTGAGACCCAGTACTTC. The encoded protein is CAGSPTGMTETQYF.

Of note for this clonotype: This likely comes from a read error, as the CDR3 has no conserved phenylalanine or tryptophan at its end. V gene TRBV24-1 combines with J gene TRBJ2-1; 7 bases are a match to TRBD1. The V gene's germline CDR1 is KGHDR and CDR2 SFDVKD. This CDR3 region has 15 residues. The chain's CDR3 is CAISPNGQDYNEQFL. The CDR3, as DNA: TGTGCCATCAGTCCGAATGGACAGGACTACAATGAGCAGTTCTTA.

With respect to this clonotype: This may stem from a read error, because a much larger clone lies one nucleotide away. CDR3 amino acids: CASSGSGSGESQYF. In DNA, the CDR3 is TGTGCCAGCTCAGGATCGGGGTCGGGGGAGAGCCAGTACTTC. The V and J genes are TRBV18 and TRBJ2-5; D is possibly TRBD2 (6 bases). Germline V lookup: CDR1 KGHSH, CDR2 LQKENI. CDR3 length equals 14 residues.

Concerning this clonotype itself: The junction departs from the called germline gene at one end, perhaps through a read error. The chain links TRBV4-2 to TRBJ2-7; 11 bases agree with TRBD2. CDR3 length: 15 amino acids. Germline V gene sequence: CDR1 LGHNA, CDR2 YNFKEQ. CDR3 DNA sequence: TGTACCAGCAGCCAAGAGCCTAGCGGGAGGTACGAGCAGTACTTC. Translated, it gives CTSSQEPSGRYEQYF.

The chain couples TRBV5-4 to TRBJ2-1; no clear D. The CDR3 sequence is 15 residues long. The germline V and J ends were trimmed by 7 bases and 3 bases, with 17 bases remaining between them. CDR1 is SGHNT, CDR2 YYREEE, per germline (reference sequence). The CDR3 coding sequence is TGTGCCAGCGGTCCAAACTCGGCAGGCTACAATGAGCAGTTCTTC. The encoded protein is CASGPNSAGYNEQFF.

As to this clonotype: This may be a read error: a much more frequent sequence differs by one nucleotide. The chain uses TRBV7-9 and TRBJ1-5; the D is unclear. V was cut by 9 bases and J by 7 bases, with 13 bases left in between. The CDR3 is 12 residues long. The germline CDR1 and CDR2 sequences are SEHNR and FQNEAQ (reference sequence). The CDR3, as DNA: TGTGCCAGTCCGTCGGCGGGGCAGCCCCAGCATTTT. It is translated as CASPSAGQPQHF.

V is TRBV29-1 and J is TRBJ2-4; 10 bases fit TRBD1. V trimming: 3 bases; J trimming: 7 bases; junction bases outside the gene matches: 6. Germline V gene lookup returns CDR1 SQVTM and CDR2 ANQGSEA. This CDR3 region has 14 residues. Here the CDR3 reads CSVDPGQGMNIQYF. The CDR3 region has the DNA TGCAGCGTTGATCCGGGACAGGGGATGAACATTCAGTACTTC. The full variable domain, its missing parts supplied by reference TRBV29-1 and TRBJ2-4, is SAVISQKPSRDICQRGTSLTIQCQVDSQVTMMFWYRQQPGQSLTLIATANQGSEATYESGFVIDKFPISRPNLTFSTLTVSNMSPEDSSIYLCSVDPGQGMNIQYFGAGTRLSVL.

As to this clonotype: One junction end does not reproduce the germline sequence, and a read error may be involved. The chain combines TRBV6-6 with TRBJ2-7; tentatively, D is TRBD2 (5 bases). The germline gives CDR1 MNHNY, CDR2 SVGAGI (reference sequence). The CDR3 has 13 residues. CDR3 loop: CTSSYSGDYEQYF. The CDR3 DNA follows: TGTACCAGCAGTTACTCCGGAGACTACGAGCAGTATTTC.

In regard to this clonotype: One junction end does not reproduce the germline sequence, and a read error may be involved. The chain combines TRBV12-3 or TRBV12-4 with TRBJ2-1, with 10 bases lining up with TRBD2. This CDR3 region has 15 residues. The CDR3: CASNPAGGPRDEKFF. For the CDR3, the DNA is TGTGCCAGCAACCCAGCGGGAGGGCCACGCGATGAGAAGTTCTTC.

As concerns this clonotype: The junction and the germline gene differ at one end; a read error may be behind it. Here the CDR3 DNA reads TGCAGCGTTGATTATCAGGGGTCAGAAACGCAGTATTTT. Translating gives CSVDYQGSETQYF. The chain carries TRBV29-1 and TRBJ2-3, with a possible D match to TRBD1 (6 bases). Looked up from germline, CDR1 is SQVTM and CDR2 is ANQGSEA. There are 13 residues in the CDR3.

Comments on this clonotype: A junction boundary mismatches the germline segment, possibly from a read error. This chain connects TRBV11-2 to TRBJ2-5; unclear D gene. Germline loops: CDR1 SGHAT, CDR2 FQNNGV. This CDR3 is built from 11 residues. The chain's CDR3 is CVSSPAWTQYF. The CDR3 region has the DNA TGTGTCAGCAGCCCCGCGTGGACCCAATACTTC. Complete variable domain (other parts from reference TRBV11-2 and TRBJ2-5): EAGVAQSPRYKIIEKRQSVAFWCNPISGHATLYWYQQILGQGPKLLIQFQNNGVVDDSQLPKDRFSAERLKGVDSTLKIQPAKLEDSAVYLCVSSPAWTQYFGPGTRLLVL.

Comment on this clonotype: A read error may account for a junction end that differs from germline. The V gene is TRBV6-5, the J gene TRBJ2-1; 7 nucleotides agree with TRBD2. CDR1 is MNHEY and CDR2 is SVGAGI in the germline V gene. This CDR3 contains 14 residues. CDR3 protein: CASSYERDGHEQFF. The DNA of the CDR3 is TGTGCCAGCAGTTACGAGCGGGATGGCCATGAACAGTTCTTC.

A remark on this clonotype: The junction shows a germline mismatch at one end, possibly a read error. The V gene is TRBV29-1, the J gene TRBJ2-1; D gene unclear. The germline gives CDR1 SQVTM, CDR2 ANQGSEA. CDR3 length: 12 amino acids. The CDR3 DNA reads as TGCAGCTTTGACGACCCCGCTACTAATCAGTTCTTC. Its protein product is CSFDDPATNQFF.

This clonotype is labeled as medium-sized (0.01 to 0.1%). V usage is TRBV12-3 or TRBV12-4 and J usage is TRBJ1-2; perhaps TRBD1 as D (5 bases). V was trimmed by 10 bases and J by 7 bases, leaving 16 bases between them. This CDR3 region has 12 residues. The CDR3 spells CATPRERGGYTF. The CDR3 DNA reads TGTGCCACCCCCAGGGAACGCGGTGGCTACACCTTC.

The chain uses TRBV11-2 and TRBJ2-1; 8 bases are shared with TRBD2. The CDR3 totals 16 residues. Trimming cost V 0 bases and J 13 bases; bases outside gene matches: 14. Germline V gene data show CDR1 as SGHAT and CDR2 as FQNNGV. CDR3 protein: CASSLDFSLTGGEQFF. CDR3 DNA sequence: TGTGCCAGCAGCTTAGATTTTTCCTTAACGGGAGGGGAACAGTTCTTC.

In the case of this clonotype: Since the CDR3 does not end with the conserved phenylalanine or tryptophan, this likely comes from a read error. The V gene is TRBV20-1, the J gene TRBJ2-2; D perhaps matches TRBD1 (7 bases). The CDR3 covers 14 residues. The germline V gene encodes CDR1 DFQATT and CDR2 SNEGSKA (reference sequence). The CDR3 region has the DNA TGCAGTGCGAGAGCAGGGGGGAACACAGGGGAGCTGTTTTAT. Its translation: CSARAGGNTGELFY.

Concerning this clonotype: An end of the junction does not agree with germline; a read error may underlie this. This chain connects TRBV10-3 to TRBJ1-1, with D possibly TRBD1 on 5 matching bases. The CDR3 length is 13 residues. Looked up from germline, CDR1 is ENHRY and CDR2 is SYGVKD. The CDR3: CGISDSVWAEVFF. CDR3 sequence (DNA): TGTGGCATCAGTGACAGTGTATGGGCTGAAGTTTTCTTT.

Note on this clonotype: Relative to the germline gene, one junction end is altered; a read error may explain this. The V call is TRBV5-1, the J call TRBJ2-7; 8 bases agree with TRBD2. This CDR3 is 16 amino acids long. Per the germline V gene, CDR1 is SGHRS and CDR2 is YFSETQ. CDR3 sequence reads: CTSSPNVAGTAYEQYF. For the CDR3, the DNA is TGCACCAGCAGTCCCAACGTAGCGGGAACAGCCTACGAGCAGTACTTC.

Turning to this clonotype: An end of the junction does not agree with germline; a read error may underlie this. The V call is TRBV6-1, the J call TRBJ2-3; either TRBD1 or TRBD2 may supply D (5 bases each). Germline values: CDR1 MNHNS, CDR2 SASEGT. The CDR3 has 15 residues. The CDR3 region has the DNA TGTGCCAGCAGTGAACTATCAGGAGGCACAGGTACGCAGTATTTT. It yields the protein CASSELSGGTGTQYF.

About this clonotype itself: The junction does not match germline at one end; this may be a read error. The gene calls are TRBV12-3 or TRBV12-4 and TRBJ2-5; the D is unclear. The CDR3 covers 14 residues. The CDR3, as DNA: TGTGCCAGAGGGCACCCTGAAGTGGCGCAGACCCAGTATTTC. Protein: CARGHPEVAQTQYF.

Of note for this clonotype: One end of the junction varies from germline; a read error may be responsible. The V call is TRBV11-2, the J call TRBJ1-3; D possibly corresponds to TRBD1 (6 bases). The CDR3 contains 15 residues. The germline V gene has CDR1 SGHAT and CDR2 FQNNGV. This chain's CDR3 is CASSRDWDTGNAIYF. The CDR3 nucleotides read TGTGCTAGCAGCCGCGACTGGGACACTGGAAACGCCATATATTTT.

This clonotype has ten or more counts. V and J are TRBV12-3 or TRBV12-4 and TRBJ1-2; D perhaps matches TRBD1 (5 bases). V was clipped by 6 bases and J by 5 bases, with 16 bases between them. The CDR3 runs 14 residues. As DNA, the CDR3 is TGTGCCAGCAGGGGGACGGAGAATGGGTATGGCTACACCTTC. As protein: CASRGTENGYGYTF.

A word on this clonotype: The limits of the CDR3 on the DNA are not certain, so only TCRdb's listed CDR3 is given. The CDR3 reads CASGVGAGAQTHDF. This chain links TRBV5-1 with TRBJ1-5; the table calls TRBD1, which could not be checked here. The CDR3 sequence runs 14 residues, both termini included. CDR1 is SGHRS, CDR2 YFSETQ, per germline.

A word on this clonotype: One end of the junction varies from germline; a read error may be responsible. The chain has TRBV4-2 and TRBJ2-3; D may be TRBD1 (6 bases). The CDR3 has 16 amino acids. Germline CDR1 reads LGHNA; CDR2 reads YNFKEQ. CDR3 region: CASTQAGQGKGDTQYF. The CDR3 DNA follows: TGTGCCAGCACCCAAGCAGGGCAGGGGAAAGGAGATACGCAGTATTTT.

Concerning this clonotype itself: Its ends do not fully match the called genes, so a read error is possible. The genes are TRBV12-3 or TRBV12-4 and TRBJ1-2, with D unresolved. The CDR3 extends over 12 amino acids. CDR3 loop: CASSLQTSGYTF. CDR3 coding DNA: TGTGCCAGCAGTCTCCAGACAAGTGGCTATACCTTC.

Concerning this clonotype itself: Mismatch with germline at one junction end may stem from a read error. This chain uses TRBV6-2 or TRBV6-3 with TRBJ2-1; D might be TRBD1 or TRBD2, each matching 6 bases. Germline V lookup: CDR1 MNHEY, CDR2 SVGEGT. There are 14 residues in the CDR3. CDR3 DNA: TGTGCCAACAGTTACGAGACAGGTGGGCGCGGGGCGTTCTTC. Translated: CANSYETGGRGAFF.

Details on this clonotype: An end of the junction differs from the germline gene, which may be a read error. The V call is TRBV6-6, the J call TRBJ2-5; D is ambiguous. CDR1 and CDR2 from the germline V gene are MNHNY and SVGAGI (reference sequence). The CDR3 sequence is 14 residues long. CDR3 loop: CASSYGSIEETQYF. CDR3 bases: TGTGCAAGCAGTTACGGGTCGATCGAAGAGACCCAGTACTTC.

A word on this clonotype: At one end the junction does not follow the germline gene, possibly because of a read error. CDR3 nucleotides: TGTGCCAGCGGTTACGCCGCGTCGGGACAGGAAAAACTGTTTTTT. Amino acid sequence: CASGYAASGQEKLFF. The chain joins TRBV6-5 to TRBJ1-4; 7 nucleotides line up with TRBD1. Germline CDR1 is MNHEY and CDR2 is SVGAGI. CDR3 size: 15 residues.